This record concerns one T cell receptor (beta chain) sequence. Its target is unknown. Germline V gives CDR1 SEHNR, CDR2 FQNEAQ (reference sequence). The CDR3 covers 17 residues. V lost 1 base to trimming and J lost 0 bases, with 12 bases between them. The sample originates from a study of blood T cells in healthy people across ages. Study-level findings and limits: Considered underestimates were the diversity estimates obtained from one million T cells. Diversity was higher, and naive CD4+ cells more numerous, in long-lived donors than in aged donors.

A J-beta primer mix and a sample-barcoded 5' primer were used in a second PCR of roughly 7 to 12 cycles. Each cDNA molecule received a tag from a template-switch adaptor that had 12 random nucleotides. TCRdb re-called the 5' RACE reads with MiXCR, one entry per CDR3 protein. The sample has some 1.5 million distinct CDR3 sequences, over 25% seen once. This sequence originates from a woman in her 30s in good health. The sequenced sample was blood. The chain has TRBV7-9 and TRBJ2-2, with D possibly being TRBD2 (5 bases). The CDR3 region is CASSLGGFSANTGELFF. CDR3 bases: TGTGCCAGCAGCTTAGGGGGATTTAGCGCGAACACCGGGGAGCTGTTTTTT.